This TCR beta chain appears in the sequencing data of a study of chemoradiotherapy in HPV16-positive cancers. The repertoire was sequenced with immunoSEQ multiplex PCR; TCRdb's copy has only in-frame clones and lacks some. The sample lists about 27,000 clones, 85% to 95% occurring once. The CDR3 covers 14 residues. Germline V CDR1 and CDR2: SGHTA, FQGNSA. V was pared by 5 bases and J by 0 bases, with 11 bases between. The material sequenced was blood, taken from a patient who underwent chemoradiotherapy. This TCR was recovered from a human donor with HPV-associated anogenital cancer. The rearrangement joins TRBV7-2 to TRBJ2-7; D may be TRBD1 or TRBD2 (5 bases each). The CDR3 DNA follows: TGTGCCAGCAGCCCAGGGAGAAGCTCCTACGAGCAGTACTTC. It codes for CASSPGRSSYEQYF.